Presented here are 28 T cell receptor beta chains from one specimen sequenced in a study of control samples from healthy donors and cancer patients. Assay used: immunoSEQ multiplex PCR; TCRdb lists only in-frame clones, some missing. The sample includes 350,000 to 450,000 clones, approximately 90% seen only once; the top ten take more than 6%. Sequences were obtained from PBMCs. The receptors stem from a man in his forties or fifties with head and neck cancer.

The chain links TRBV3-1 (or the pseudogene TRBV3-2) to TRBJ2-5; TRBD2 aligns across 9 bases. The V gene's germline CDR1 is LGHDT and CDR2 YNNKEL (reference sequence). The CDR3 extends over 18 amino acids. Trimming cost V 1 base and J 5 bases; bases outside gene matches: 14. The CDR3 DNA reads as TGTGCCAGCAGCCAAGGGTTAGATAGCGGGAGTTCGGGCGAGACCCAGTACTTC. It yields the protein CASSQGLDSGSSGETQYF.

The chain carries TRBV5-6 and TRBJ1-4; possibly TRBD1 for D (5 bases). The germline CDR1 and CDR2 sequences are SGHDT and YYEEEE. CDR3 length: 16 amino acids. V gave up 4 bases and J gave up 4 bases, with 17 bases separating them. The CDR3 sequence: CASSTGGNPINEKLFF. In DNA, the CDR3 is TGTGCCAGCAGCACGGGGGGGAACCCGATTAATGAAAAACTGTTTTTT.

This chain joins TRBV7-9 and TRBJ1-2; 8 positions agree with TRBD1. Trimming cost V 7 bases and J 7 bases; bases outside gene matches: 8. The germline V gene encodes CDR1 SEHNR and CDR2 FQNEAQ (reference sequence). The CDR3 extends over 13 amino acids. CDR3 region: CASTQDRVAGYTF. CDR3 DNA: TGTGCCAGCACCCAGGACAGGGTGGCTGGCTACACCTTC.

A single count supports this clone. The rearrangement uses TRBV28 and TRBJ2-1, with 8 positions matching TRBD2. CDR3 length: 16 amino acids. The V segment lost 6 bases and the J segment 12 bases; nucleotides outside the gene matches: 19. Germline V lookup: CDR1 MDHEN, CDR2 SYDVKM. The CDR3: CASSLTTDAGGGRQFF. In DNA form, the CDR3 reads TGTGCCAGCAGCCTCACTACCGATGCGGGAGGTGGGAGGCAGTTCTTC. Based on the CDR3 plus reference TRBV28 and TRBJ2-1, the full variable domain is DVKVTQSSRYLVKRTGEKVFLECVQDMDHENMFWYRQDPGLGLRLIYFSYDVKMKEKGDIPEGYSVSREKKERFSLILESASTNQTSMYLCASSLTTDAGGGRQFFGPGTRLTVL.

This clone came up once. The rearrangement joins TRBV5-3 to TRBJ2-7; 7 bases agree with TRBD1. TRBV5-3 is treated as an ORF (open reading frame) with a function not yet certain. This CDR3 is 15 amino acids long. Unmatched junction bases numbered 7, after V lost 4 bases and J lost 0 bases. The CDR3: CARSLTGDNSYEQYF. DNA of the CDR3: TGTGCCAGAAGCCTCACAGGGGACAACTCCTACGAGCAGTACTTC.

The genes are TRBV7-9 and TRBJ2-1; 12 nucleotides agree with TRBD2. After removal of 5 bases from V and 8 bases from J, the junction contained 16 bases not matched to a gene. In germline, CDR1 is SEHNR, CDR2 FQNEAQ (reference sequence). The CDR3 length is 18 residues. The CDR3 here is CASSLPPRLAGVVDEQFF. The DNA for the CDR3 is TGTGCCAGCAGCCTACCCCCCCGACTAGCGGGAGTAGTTGATGAGCAGTTCTTC. Variable domain in full (rest from reference TRBV7-9 and TRBJ2-1): DTGVSQNPRHKITKRGQNVTFRCDPISEHNRLYWYRQTLGQGPEFLTYFQNEAQLEKSRLLSDRFSAERPKGSFSTLEIQRTEQGDSAMYLCASSLPPRLAGVVDEQFFGPGTRLTVL.

The chain combines TRBV27 with TRBJ2-7; tentative D call: TRBD1 (5 bases). Germline V gene lookup returns CDR1 MNHEY and CDR2 SMNVEV (reference sequence). Trimming pared 5 bases from V and 4 bases from J, leaving 15 bases between. This CDR3 is 14 amino acids long. The CDR3, as DNA: TGTGCCAGCAGTCCTCTGGACAATGGATACGAGCAGTACTTC. Translating it yields CASSPLDNGYEQYF.

This clone has only a few counts. The chain has TRBV5-1 and TRBJ1-2; D not resolved. Germline V lookup: CDR1 SGHRS, CDR2 YFSETQ. The V end was cut by 6 bases, the J end by 3 bases, with 12 bases between. CDR3 length: 13 amino acids. CDR3 sequence: CASTQRLDYGYTF. DNA of the CDR3: TGCGCCAGCACCCAGCGACTTGACTATGGCTACACCTTC.

The chain carries TRBV7-2 and TRBJ2-7; D remains ambiguous. This CDR3 comprises 15 residues. The V and J ends lost 1 base and 2 bases respectively, with 12 bases between them. In germline, CDR1 is SGHTA, CDR2 FQGNSA. DNA for the CDR3: TGTGCCAGCAGCTTAGGCTGGGGTGGCCCCTACGAGCAGTACTTC. Its translation is CASSLGWGGPYEQYF.

J is TRBJ2-7 and V is TRBV11-2; unclear D gene. Germline V gives CDR1 SGHAT, CDR2 FQNNGV. The CDR3 is 15 amino acids. The V and J ends lost 3 bases and 6 bases respectively, with 18 bases between them. CDR3 sequence reads: CASSLSSGSSLEQYF. The DNA of the CDR3 is TGTGCCAGCAGCTTGTCCTCCGGGTCCTCCCTCGAGCAGTACTTC.

This chain connects TRBV15 to TRBJ2-4, with D possibly matching TRBD1 (7 bases). Between the trimmed V and J ends, which lost 0 bases and 4 bases, there was a span of 13 bases. Germline loops: CDR1 LNHNV, CDR2 YYDKDF (reference sequence). This CDR3 contains 16 residues. This CDR3 is CATSRDPRDSKNIQYF. The CDR3 DNA is TGTGCCACCAGCAGAGATCCGCGGGACAGTAAAAACATTCAGTACTTC. Full variable domain (rest looked up from reference TRBV15 and TRBJ2-4): DAMVIQNPRYQVTQFGKPVTLSCSQTLNHNVMYWYQQKSSQAPKLLFHYYDKDFNNEADTPDNFQSRRPNTSFCFLDIRSPGLGDTAMYLCATSRDPRDSKNIQYFGAGTRLSVL.

V and J are TRBV6-5 and TRBJ1-2; 8 bases are a match to TRBD1. The CDR3 runs 15 residues. CDR1 is MNHEY and CDR2 is SVGAGI in the germline V gene. The V segment lost 10 bases and the J segment 2 bases; nucleotides outside the gene matches: 12. CDR3 bases: TGTGCCAACTCGGACAGGGCGTTTTCGAACTATGGCTACACCTTC. Its protein product is CANSDRAFSNYGYTF.

This chain connects TRBV5-1 to TRBJ2-1; the match to TRBD2 covers 10 bases. The ends lost 7 bases at V and 2 bases at J; junction bases unmatched: 12. The CDR3 length is 17 residues. Germline loops: CDR1 SGHRS, CDR2 YFSETQ. CDR3 sequence: CASLQTPSGGAYNEQFF. The CDR3 region has the DNA TGCGCCAGCCTCCAAACTCCGAGCGGGGGGGCCTACAATGAGCAGTTCTTC. The complete variable domain, with remaining parts taken from reference TRBV5-1 and TRBJ2-1, reads KAGVTQTPRYLIKTRGQQVTLSCSPISGHRSVSWYQQTPGQGLQFLFEYFSETQRNKGNFPGRFSGRQFSNSRSEMNVSTLELGDSALYLCASLQTPSGGAYNEQFFGPGTRLTVL.

The V call is TRBV29-1, the J call TRBJ1-1; 7 nucleotides agree with TRBD1. V lost 2 bases to trimming and J lost 3 bases; unmatched junction nucleotides: 12. The CDR3 is 16 amino acids. CDR1 SQVTM and CDR2 ANQGSEA come from the germline V gene. CDR3 sequence reads: CSVELPQGIGDTEAFF. The CDR3 bases are TGCAGCGTTGAATTGCCACAGGGGATTGGGGACACTGAAGCTTTCTTT.

The J gene is TRBJ2-7, the V gene TRBV30; D tentatively reads TRBD1 or TRBD2 (5 bases each). V shed 4 bases and J shed 1 base, with 11 bases lying between them. The CDR3 is 13 amino acids. The germline CDR1 and CDR2 sequences are GTSNPN and SVGIG (reference sequence). CDR3 DNA sequence: TGTGCCTGGACACGGGGCAGTTCCTACGAGCAGTACTTC. Protein product: CAWTRGSSYEQYF.

V usage is TRBV24-1 and J usage is TRBJ2-1, with D possibly being TRBD1 or TRBD2 (5 bases each). CDR3 size: 14 residues. V was trimmed by 5 bases and J by 3 bases, leaving 10 bases between them. Germline assignment: CDR1 KGHDR and CDR2 SFDVKD. For the CDR3, the DNA is TGTGCCACCAGTGCGGGGCCCTACTACAATGAGCAGTTCTTC. It translates to CATSAGPYYNEQFF.

About this clone: Germline is not matched at one junction end, which may reflect a read error. CDR3: CASSLGPLYNEQFF. CDR3 coding DNA: TGTGCCAGCAGTTTGGGACCCCTGTACAATGAGCAGTTCTTC. This sequence joins TRBV5-6 and TRBJ2-1; the D gene could be TRBD1 or TRBD2 (5 bases each). The CDR3 has 14 amino acids. CDR1 SGHDT and CDR2 YYEEEE come from the germline V gene.

V gene TRBV6-5 combines with J gene TRBJ2-5; D is uncertain. The germline V gene has CDR1 MNHEY and CDR2 SVGAGI. The CDR3 length is 13 residues. Trimming removed 8 bases at V and 2 bases at J, with 12 bases between. CDR3 sequence reads: CASCKADQETQYF. The CDR3 DNA reads as TGTGCCAGCTGTAAGGCGGATCAAGAGACCCAGTACTTC.

The chain links TRBV12-5 to TRBJ2-3; 7 bases match TRBD1. Germline trimming cut 2 bases from V and 2 bases from J; bases unmatched to any gene: 4. In germline, CDR1 is LGHNT, CDR2 FRNRAP. The CDR3 has 15 amino acids. CDR3: CASGLRGPPTDTQYF. Here the CDR3 DNA reads TGTGCTAGTGGTTTGAGGGGGCCTCCCACAGATACGCAGTATTTT.

V gene TRBV30 combines with J gene TRBJ2-3, with D possibly TRBD1 on 6 matching bases. This CDR3 spans 14 amino acids. CDR1 and CDR2 (germline): GTSNPN, SVGIG (reference sequence). Trimming removed 2 bases at V and 1 base at J, with 10 bases between. Here the CDR3 reads CAWSWGQGTDTQYF. The CDR3 region has the DNA TGTGCCTGGAGTTGGGGGCAAGGCACAGATACGCAGTATTTT.

DNA for the CDR3: TGTGCCAGCAGTTACTCTTATAGCAATCAGCCCCAGCATTTT. This gives the protein CASSYSYSNQPQHF. The rearrangement links TRBV6-5 to TRBJ1-5; no definite D call. Germline V gene lookup returns CDR1 MNHEY and CDR2 SVGAGI. V was cut by 0 bases and J by 0 bases, with 3 bases left in between. The CDR3 totals 14 residues.

This clone was detected a few times. This sequence joins TRBV6-5 and TRBJ1-2; TRBD1 matches at 9 bases. Germline CDR1 reads MNHEY; CDR2 reads SVGAGI. The CDR3 spans 13 residues. The junction had 3 bases not matched to a gene; V was cut back by 4 bases and J by 6 bases. The CDR3 DNA sequence: TGTGCCAGCAGTTGGGACAGGGAGGATGGCTACACCTTC. Its translation: CASSWDREDGYTF.

Written as DNA, the CDR3 is TGTGCCAGCAGTTTAATAGTGGGAGAGACCCAGTACTTC. Protein product: CASSLIVGETQYF. J is TRBJ2-5 and V is TRBV27; unclear D gene. V lost 2 bases to trimming and J lost 4 bases, with 8 bases between them. Per the germline V gene, CDR1 is MNHEY and CDR2 is SMNVEV (reference sequence). CDR3 length equals 13 residues.

The genes are TRBV5-1 and TRBJ1-2; the D is unclear. CDR1 is SGHRS and CDR2 is YFSETQ in the germline V gene. The CDR3 sequence is 14 residues long. V lost 0 bases to trimming and J lost 7 bases, with 13 bases between them. CDR3 loop: CASSLEYQLSGYTF. The CDR3 nucleotides read TGCGCCAGCAGCTTGGAATACCAACTGAGTGGCTACACCTTC.

A note on this clone: Other DNA sequences from this sample encode an identical CDR3 as well. V usage is TRBV5-1 and J usage is TRBJ2-1; 11 bases match TRBD1. The junction had 2 bases not matched to a gene; V was cut back by 2 bases and J by 4 bases. This CDR3 is 15 amino acids long. Germline CDR1 SGHRS, CDR2 YFSETQ. The chain's CDR3 is CASSFGQGAYNEQFF. The CDR3, as DNA: TGCGCCAGCAGCTTCGGACAGGGGGCATACAATGAGCAGTTCTTC.

The rearrangement links TRBV27 to TRBJ1-4; 9 nucleotides agree with TRBD1. Germline CDR1 MNHEY, CDR2 SMNVEV (reference sequence). The CDR3 totals 18 residues. V lost 6 bases to trimming and J lost 5 bases; unmatched junction nucleotides: 16. The CDR3 sequence: CASSPSFVRGQGNEKLFF. The CDR3 nucleotides are TGTGCCAGCAGCCCCTCTTTTGTTCGAGGACAGGGGAATGAAAAACTGTTTTTT.

The V gene is TRBV11-3, the J gene TRBJ1-1; possible D gene TRBD1, 6 bases. The germline V gene encodes CDR1 SGHNT and CDR2 YENEEA. V was pared by 4 bases and J by 11 bases, with 26 bases between. The CDR3 totals 16 residues. The CDR3: CASSYGTQGTQTGAFF. DNA for the CDR3: TGTGCCAGCAGCTATGGGACCCAGGGTACCCAAACAGGGGCTTTCTTT.

The genes are TRBV10-3 and TRBJ2-6; maybe TRBD1 (5 bases). CDR3 size: 14 residues. Germline CDR1 ENHRY, CDR2 SYGVKD. V gave up 4 bases and J gave up 2 bases, with 6 bases separating them. The CDR3 reads CAISGGPGANVLTF. DNA of the CDR3: TGTGCCATCAGTGGGGGCCCTGGGGCCAACGTCCTGACTTTC.